These 8 T cell receptor beta chains were all obtained from the same sample, sequenced in a study of shared clonotypes between healthy human individuals. Profiled with immunoSEQ multiplex PCR; TCRdb holds only in-frame clones, not every one. Here the sample spans about 2 million clones, about 95% being singletons. CD45RO-negative CD8 cells positively selected for CCR7 made up the naive population, which excluded terminally differentiated effector memory CD45RA+ cells. Sequenced material: naive CD8+ T cells sorted from blood. These receptors all come from a young man in good health.

This clone has a handful of counts. Additional DNA sequences in this sample encode the identical CDR3. The chain uses TRBV4-1 and TRBJ2-7, with TRBD1 as a possible D gene (6 bases). Germline V gene data show CDR1 as MGHRA and CDR2 as YSYEKL. V was shortened by 1 base and J by 2 bases, with 6 bases between the two germline ends. The CDR3 sequence is 13 residues long. The CDR3 sequence is CASSQGQAYEQYF. The CDR3 DNA reads TGCGCCAGCAGCCAAGGACAGGCCTACGAGCAGTACTTC.

The chain uses TRBV4-1 and TRBJ1-3; unclear D gene. The V gene's germline CDR1 is MGHRA and CDR2 YSYEKL. The CDR3 sequence is 16 residues long. The V gene lost 2 bases and the J gene lost 4 bases, with 15 bases spanning the gap. The CDR3 sequence: CASSQNAAPGGNTIYF. CDR3 DNA sequence: TGCGCCAGCAGCCAAAACGCCGCACCGGGGGGAAACACCATATATTTT.

As concerns this clone: The sample has other DNA sequences that encode this CDR3 too. This chain connects TRBV9 to TRBJ2-7; TRBD1 aligns across 11 bases. Unmatched junction bases numbered 4, after V lost 4 bases and J lost 1 base. The CDR3 has 15 amino acids. The V gene's germline CDR1 is SGDLS and CDR2 YYNGEE. In DNA, the CDR3 is TGTGCCAGCAGCCCTGGGACAGGGGGTTCCTACGAGCAGTACTTC. As protein: CASSPGTGGSYEQYF.

Regarding this clone: Other DNA sequences from this sample encode an identical CDR3 as well. The V and J genes are TRBV27 and TRBJ2-3; D is uncertain. Between the trimmed V and J ends, which lost 1 base and 1 base, there was a span of 3 bases. This CDR3 contains 13 residues. The germline gives CDR1 MNHEY, CDR2 SMNVEV (reference sequence). The CDR3 loop reads CASSLWGTDTQYF. DNA for the CDR3: TGTGCCAGCAGTTTATGGGGCACAGATACGCAGTATTTT.

The genes are TRBV21-1 and TRBJ2-3; the table calls TRBD1, which could not be checked here. TRBV21-1 is a recognized pseudogene. The CDR3 extends over 15 amino acids. The CDR3: CASSIPDRVTDTQYF. The CDR3 coding sequence is TGTGCCAGCAGCATCCCGGACAGAGTCACAGATACGCAGTATTTT.

The chain has TRBV16 and TRBJ1-1, with D possibly matching TRBD1 (6 bases). The length of the CDR3 is 14 residues. Germline CDR1 reads KGHSY; CDR2 reads FQNENV. The ends were cut back, 2 bases at V and 2 bases at J, with 9 bases in the middle. CDR3 loop: CASSQPGANTEAFF. The CDR3 nucleotides are TGTGCCAGCAGCCAACCAGGGGCAAACACTGAAGCTTTCTTT.

V and J are TRBV4-3 and TRBJ1-1; no definite D call. With 0 bases removed from V and 3 bases from J, the gap between germline ends came to 11 bases. Per the germline V gene, CDR1 is LGHNA and CDR2 is YSLEER. The CDR3 consists of 15 residues. The CDR3 here is CASSQDRGGDTEAFF. The CDR3 DNA reads TGCGCCAGCAGCCAAGATCGTGGCGGTGACACTGAAGCTTTCTTT.

This chain links TRBV19 with TRBJ1-4; D gene unclear. The germline V gene has CDR1 LNHDA and CDR2 SQIVND (reference sequence). V was trimmed by 3 bases and J by 7 bases, leaving 12 bases between them. The CDR3 extends over 14 amino acids. The chain's CDR3 is CASSMDGEGEKLFF. CDR3 nucleotide sequence: TGTGCCAGTAGTATGGACGGTGAGGGTGAAAAACTGTTTTTT.